A selection of T cell receptor beta chains follows, all from one sample in a study of vaccination and CD4 T cells after COVID-19. These receptors are not linked to any known antigen. Each CDR3 protein gets one entry after TCRdb re-called the PCR reads with MiXCR. This table holds fewer than 20,000 distinct CDR3 sequences, approximately 40% found once. The specimen was CD4+ T cells from blood, cultured in vitro, collected after SARS-CoV-2 vaccination. These receptors were taken from a human donor who had recovered from COVID-19. The CDR3 runs from the conserved cysteine through the conserved F or W. A D gene is named only where the DNA matches it firmly. Only part of the rows carry a size: once, few, many, or a class if the clone is expanded.

>TRBD1|-|TRBJ1-2|TRBV7-6|13
CASSPRTGGGYTF
TGTGCCAGCAGCCCGAGGACAGGGGGTGGCTACACCTTC
>TRBD1|-|TRBJ1-5|TRBV30|14
CAWSEGQYNQPQHF
TGTGCCTGGAGTGAGGGACAGTACAATCAGCCCCAGCATTTT
>-|-|TRBJ2-1|TRBV11-2|15
CASSSTLSSYNEQFF
TGTGCCAGCAGCTCAACTTTAAGCTCCTACAATGAGCAGTTCTTC
>TRBD1|few|TRBJ1-2|TRBV6-2/TRBV6-3|15
CASSFDRDANYGYTF
TGTGCCAGCAGTTTTGACAGGGACGCTAACTATGGCTACACCTTC
>TRBD2|few|TRBJ2-3|TRBV7-6|16
CASSPQTSPSTDTQYF
TGTGCCAGCAGCCCACAGACTAGCCCTAGCACAGATACGCAGTATTTT
>-|-|TRBJ2-3|TRBV10-1|14
CASSDGGTLDTQYF
TGCGCCAGCAGTGACGGCGGAACCTTAGATACGCAGTATTTT
>-|few|TRBJ2-2|TRBV20-1|15
CSARGSGTNTGELFF
TGCAGTGCTAGAGGGTCAGGGACGAACACCGGGGAGCTGTTTTTT
>-|few|TRBJ2-1|TRBV6-5|14
CASSYLPDLNEQFF
TGTGCCAGCAGTTACCTGCCCGACCTCAATGAGCAGTTCTTC
>-|-|TRBJ1-2|TRBV20-1|17
CSARDTSTGQGKYGYTF
TGCAGTGCTAGAGACACCTCCACGGGGCAGGGGAAGTATGGCTACACCTTC
>TRBD1|few|TRBJ1-2|TRBV10-3|14
CAISVVQGANGYTF
TGTGCCATCAGTGTCGTCCAGGGGGCTAATGGCTACACCTTC
>TRBD1|few|TRBJ1-2|TRBV7-9|15
CASSFSGTDLYGYTF
TGTGCCAGCAGCTTCTCCGGGACAGACCTCTATGGCTACACCTTC
>TRBD1|few|TRBJ2-3|TRBV20-1|13
CSARDRVADTQYF
TGCAGTGCCCGGGACAGGGTGGCAGATACGCAGTATTTT
>-|few|TRBJ2-5|TRBV20-1|10
CSAGDWAQYF
TGCAGTGCTGGAGATTGGGCCCAGTACTTC
>-|-|TRBJ2-5|TRBV20-1|13
CSARKTSAETQYF
TGCAGTGCTAGGAAGACGTCAGCCGAGACCCAGTACTTC
>TRBD1|-|TRBJ2-7|TRBV15|14
CATSLSGTGREQYF
TGTGCCACCAGCTTGTCCGGGACAGGGCGCGAGCAGTACTTC
>TRBD1|few|TRBJ1-2|TRBV19|13
CASSRTGVTGYTF
TGTGCCAGTAGTAGGACAGGGGTGACTGGCTACACCTTC